The sequence of this TCR beta chain was determined in a study of blood T cells in healthy people across ages. Study outcomes and limitations: Long-lived donors carried more naive CD4+ cells and greater diversity than aged donors. TCR beta diversity was tightly associated with the proportion of naive T cells.

Notes on this clonotype: Antigen: not known.

A sample-barcoded 5' primer and a J-beta primer mix were used in a second PCR of about 7 to 11 cycles. A template-switch adaptor with 12 random nucleotides tagged each cDNA molecule. MiXCR, run by TCRdb on the 5' RACE reads, gives a single entry per CDR3 protein. Among roughly 1,500,000 distinct CDR3 sequences, roughly 32% were seen once, and the ten largest hold 11%. This CDR3 contains 14 residues. Trimming stripped 1 base from V and 7 bases from J, with 13 bases between. The clonotype originates from a woman under 40 in good health. The V call is TRBV12-3 or TRBV12-4, the J call TRBJ1-1; D unclear. The sequenced material came from blood. The CDR3, as DNA: TGTGCCAGCAGTTTAGGGGCTATCTCCGGTGAAGCTTTCTTT. Protein sequence: CASSLGAISGEAFF.